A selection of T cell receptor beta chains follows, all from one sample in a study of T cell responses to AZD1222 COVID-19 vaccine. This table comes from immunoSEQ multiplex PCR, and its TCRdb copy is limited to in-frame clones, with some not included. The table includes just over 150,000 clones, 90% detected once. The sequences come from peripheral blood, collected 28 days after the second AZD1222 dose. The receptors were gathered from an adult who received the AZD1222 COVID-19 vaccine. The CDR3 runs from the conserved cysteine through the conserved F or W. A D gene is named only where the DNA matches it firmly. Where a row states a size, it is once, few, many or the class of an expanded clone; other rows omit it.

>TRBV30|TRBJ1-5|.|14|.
TGTGCCTGGAGTGTCATGGGAGGGTTTCAGCCCCAGCATTTT
CAWSVMGGFQPQHF
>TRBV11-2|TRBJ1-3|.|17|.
TGTGCCAGCAGCGCCTGGCCAATACAGGGCTCTGGAAACACCATATATTTT
CASSAWPIQGSGNTIYF
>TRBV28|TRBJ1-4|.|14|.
TGTGCCAGCAGCCCGAGAGTCCTTAATGAAAAACTGTTTTTT
CASSPRVLNEKLFF
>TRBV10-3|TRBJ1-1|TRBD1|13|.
TGTGCCATCCAATTGACAGGGACCACTGAAGCTTTCTTT
CAIQLTGTTEAFF
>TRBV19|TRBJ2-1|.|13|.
TGTGCCAGTAGTGACACTTATCGTGGTGAGCAGTTCTTC
CASSDTYRGEQFF
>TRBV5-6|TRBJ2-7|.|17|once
TGTGCCAGCAGCTTGGGGTTTGGTGCTTTTCGAACCTACGAGCAGTACTTC
CASSLGFGAFRTYEQYF
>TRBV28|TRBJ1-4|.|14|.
TGTGCCAGCAGAGTCGGGCCAGAAAACGAAAAACTGTTTTTT
CASRVGPENEKLFF
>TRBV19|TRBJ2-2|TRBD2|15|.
TGTGCCGCCGGCGGGGCTAGCGGGGGCACCGGGGAGCTGTTTTTT
CAAGGASGGTGELFF
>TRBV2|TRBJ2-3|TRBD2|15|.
TGTGCCAGAGGTTTAGCGGGAGGGAGCACAGATACGCAGTATTTT
CARGLAGGSTDTQYF
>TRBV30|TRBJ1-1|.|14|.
TGTGCCTGGAGTGTCCCCCCGCAACAACGGAAAGCTTTCTTT
CAWSVPPQQRKAFF
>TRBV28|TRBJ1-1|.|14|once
TGTGCCAGCAGTTTTGTACAACGGAACACTGAAGCTTTCTTT
CASSFVQRNTEAFF
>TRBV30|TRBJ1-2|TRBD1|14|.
TGTGCCTGGAGTGTACTTGGGACAGGGATTGGCTACACCTTC
CAWSVLGTGIGYTF
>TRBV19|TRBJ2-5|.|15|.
TGTGCCAGTAGCTATTGGGGTGGGGGGCAAGAGACCCAGTACTTC
CASSYWGGGQETQYF
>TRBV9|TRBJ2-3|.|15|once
TGTGCCAGCAGCGTAGTGGGGGATCCCACAGATACGCAGTATTTT
CASSVVGDPTDTQYF
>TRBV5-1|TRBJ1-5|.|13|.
TGCGCCAGCAGCTCGGGGGGCGGACAGCCCCAGCATTTT
CASSSGGGQPQHF
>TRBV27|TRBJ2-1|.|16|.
TGTGCCAGCTCCCTAGGTTGGGGCAGCAGCTACAATGAGCAGTTCTTC
CASSLGWGSSYNEQFF
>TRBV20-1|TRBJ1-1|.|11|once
TGCAGTGCTCTTGACGGGGCAGGAGCTTTCTTT
CSALDGAGAFF
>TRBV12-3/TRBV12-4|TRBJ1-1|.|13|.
TGTGCCAGCAGTTTACGGGGGATTGATGAAGCTTTCTTT
CASSLRGIDEAFF
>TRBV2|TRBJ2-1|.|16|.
TGTGCCAGCAGTGAAGTCGAGAGTAGGTATGACAATGAGCAGTTCTTC
CASSEVESRYDNEQFF
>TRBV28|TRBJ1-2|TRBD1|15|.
TGTGCCAGCAGTCCTAGGACAGGAGCAGGCTATGGCTACACCTTC
CASSPRTGAGYGYTF
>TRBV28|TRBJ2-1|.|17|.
TGTGCCAGCAGTTTATATTTTGGCTCTTCAGCCTACAATGAGCAGTTCTTC
CASSLYFGSSAYNEQFF
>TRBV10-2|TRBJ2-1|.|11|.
TGCGCCAGCAGTGCTGTAGATGAGCAGTTCTTC
CASSAVDEQFF
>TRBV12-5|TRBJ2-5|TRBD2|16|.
TGTGCTAGTGGTTTGGTCCTAGCGGGGGGCGGAGAGACCCAGTACTTC
CASGLVLAGGGETQYF
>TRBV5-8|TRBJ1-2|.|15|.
TGTGCCAGCAGCTTGTTGGGCAGGGAATCCTATGGCTACACCTTC
CASSLLGRESYGYTF
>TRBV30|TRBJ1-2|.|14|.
TGTGCCTGGGGGGGGCAGGGATGGGGCTATGGCTACACCTTC
CAWGGQGWGYGYTF
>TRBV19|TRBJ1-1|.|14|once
TGTGCCAGTAGTATAGATCCCCGGAGCACTGAAGCTTTCTTT
CASSIDPRSTEAFF
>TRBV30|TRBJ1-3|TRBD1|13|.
TGTGCCTGGAAACAGGGGGCGGGAAACACCATATATTTT
CAWKQGAGNTIYF
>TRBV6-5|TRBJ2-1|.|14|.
TGTGCCAGCAGTCCCACGGGGAGAATCAATGAGCAGTTCTTC
CASSPTGRINEQFF
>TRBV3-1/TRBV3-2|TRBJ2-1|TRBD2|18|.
TGTGCCAGCAGCCAAAGAGGACTAGGGTACGTGGATAACAATGAGCAGTTCTTC
CASSQRGLGYVDNNEQFF
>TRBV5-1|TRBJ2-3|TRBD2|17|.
TGCGCCAGCAGCCCCTGGCCCACTAGCGGGGGCTCAGATACGCAGTATTTT
CASSPWPTSGGSDTQYF
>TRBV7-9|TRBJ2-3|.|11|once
TGTGCCAGCAGCCATTCGGATACGCAGTATTTT
CASSHSDTQYF
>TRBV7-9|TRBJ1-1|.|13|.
TGTGCCAGCATCTTGACAGGTAACACTGAAGCTTTCTTT
CASILTGNTEAFF
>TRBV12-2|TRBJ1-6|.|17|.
TGTGCAAGTCGTGCTTGGGACAAAAGCTCCTATAATTCACCCCTCCACTTT
CASRAWDKSSYNSPLHF
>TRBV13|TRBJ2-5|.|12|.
TGTGCCAGCAGCTTTCCCCAAGAGACCCAGTACTTC
CASSFPQETQYF
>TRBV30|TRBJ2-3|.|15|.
TGTGCCTGGAGTGTAAAAGGATCAGTGGGATATGGGCAGTATTTT
CAWSVKGSVGYGQYF
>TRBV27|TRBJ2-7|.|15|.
TGTGCCAGCAGTTTAGACGACAGGTCCTCCTACGAGCAGTACTTC
CASSLDDRSSYEQYF
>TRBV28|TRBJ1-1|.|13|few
TGTGCCAGCAGTTATCGAAATGTGGCTGAAGCTTTCTTT
CASSYRNVAEAFF
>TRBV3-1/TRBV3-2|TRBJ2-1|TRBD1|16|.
TGTGCCAGCAGCCCCTCCGGGACAGGGGGCCTGGATGAGCAGTTCTTC
CASSPSGTGGLDEQFF
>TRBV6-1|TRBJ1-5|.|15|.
TGTGCCAGCAGTGAAATGGCGGTAAGCAATCAGCCCCAGCATTTT
CASSEMAVSNQPQHF
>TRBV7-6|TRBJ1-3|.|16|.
TGTGCCAGCAGCTTAGGACGCAGTGGGTCTGGAAACACCATATATTTT
CASSLGRSGSGNTIYF
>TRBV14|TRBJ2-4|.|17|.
TGTGCCAGCAGCCAATCCTACCGTCGGGGTGGCAAAAACATTCAGTACTTC
CASSQSYRRGGKNIQYF
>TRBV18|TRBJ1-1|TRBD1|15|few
TGTGCCAGCTCACTATACAGGGGGCGAACCACTGAAGCTTTCTTT
CASSLYRGRTTEAFF
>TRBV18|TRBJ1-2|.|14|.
TGTGCCAGCTCACCAAAGGACTACCGAAGTGGCTACACCTTC
CASSPKDYRSGYTF
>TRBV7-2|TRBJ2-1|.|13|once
TGTGCCAGCAGCTTACGGCCCTACAATGAGCAGTTCTTC
CASSLRPYNEQFF
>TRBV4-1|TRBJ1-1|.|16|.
TGCGCCAGCAGCCAAGAGGAGGGACTCATGAACACTGAAGCTTTCTTT
CASSQEEGLMNTEAFF
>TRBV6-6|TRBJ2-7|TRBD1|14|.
TGTGCCAGCAGCACCGGGACAGGTTCCTACGAGCAGTACTTC
CASSTGTGSYEQYF
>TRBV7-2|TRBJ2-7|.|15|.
TGTGCCAGCAGCTTAGGTTCATCTGTAGCCTACGAGCAGTACTTC
CASSLGSSVAYEQYF
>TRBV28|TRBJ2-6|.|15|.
TGTGCCAGCAGCCGCAGGGCAAGGGGGGCCAACGTCCTGACTTTC
CASSRRARGANVLTF
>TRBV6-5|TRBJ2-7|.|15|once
TGTGCCAGCAGCCGCCCTGCGGAGTCCTCCTACGAGCAGTACTTC
CASSRPAESSYEQYF
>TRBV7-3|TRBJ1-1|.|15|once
TGTGCCAGCAGCTCAACACCAGGGTCGAACACTGAAGCTTTCTTT
CASSSTPGSNTEAFF
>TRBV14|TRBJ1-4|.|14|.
TGTGCCAGCAGCCAAAATTCAGGGTCTGAAAAACTGTTTTTT
CASSQNSGSEKLFF
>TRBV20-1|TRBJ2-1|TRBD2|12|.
TGCAGTGCTGGTGTCTCTAGCGGTGAGCAGTTCTTC
CSAGVSSGEQFF
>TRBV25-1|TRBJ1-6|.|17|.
TGTGCCAGCAGTGATCGCGTAACCACCGGCGATAATTCACCCCTCCACTTT
CASSDRVTTGDNSPLHF
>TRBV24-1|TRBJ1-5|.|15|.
TGTGCCACCAGTGAGGCAGGGAAGGGCAATCAGCCCCAGCATTTT
CATSEAGKGNQPQHF